The 24 T cell receptor beta chains presented below share a single source sample, sequenced in a study of shared clonotypes between healthy human individuals. Repertoires were generated with immunoSEQ multiplex PCR, while TCRdb's copy carries only in-frame clones and drops some. The table has around 1,900,000 clones, around 95% seen once. Naive CD8 cells lacked CD45RO, underwent positive selection for CCR7 and left out terminally differentiated effector memory CD45RA+ cells. Sequencing was performed on naive CD8+ T cells from PBMCs. Receptors originate from a man between 18 and 29 years old in good health. Some clones in this sample may be carry-over from other donors' samples.

A remark on this clone: Other DNA sequences from this sample encode an identical CDR3 as well. The J gene is TRBJ2-1, the V gene TRBV9, with 10 bases identical to TRBD2. V dropped 0 bases and J dropped 7; count of bases not matched to a gene: 4. The germline V gene has CDR1 SGDLS and CDR2 YYNGEE. CDR3 length equals 15 residues. The CDR3 DNA reads as TGTGCCAGCAGCGTAGGAGCGGGAGGGCCAAATGAGCAGTTCTTC. Its translation: CASSVGAGGPNEQFF.

The chain links TRBV11-2 to TRBJ2-1; D is unresolved. This CDR3 comprises 15 residues. The germline V and J ends were trimmed by 5 bases and 2 bases, with 13 bases remaining between them. Germline V gene sequence: CDR1 SGHAT, CDR2 FQNNGV. CDR3 coding DNA: TGTGCCAGCAGCCCTACCGGGCCAACCTACAATGAGCAGTTCTTC. This translates into CASSPTGPTYNEQFF.

The chain carries TRBV6-5 and TRBJ2-7, with TRBD1 identical over 7 bases. This CDR3 contains 14 residues. J lost 1 base, V lost 6 bases, and 6 bases had no gene match. Germline V gives CDR1 MNHEY, CDR2 SVGAGI. The CDR3 nucleotides read TGTGCCAGCAGGCAAAACAGGGGATCCTACGAGCAGTACTTC. Translating gives CASRQNRGSYEQYF.

The chain links TRBV9 to TRBJ1-1, with D perhaps matching TRBD1 (6 bases). This CDR3 has 13 amino acids. CDR1 and CDR2 (germline): SGDLS, YYNGEE. V lost 3 bases, J lost 5 bases, and 11 bases lay in between. CDR3 amino acids: CASSGVQGTEAFF. The CDR3 DNA reads TGTGCCAGCAGCGGAGTACAGGGTACTGAAGCTTTCTTT.

The V call is TRBV27, the J call TRBJ2-7; 9 nucleotides agree with TRBD1. The germline CDR1 and CDR2 sequences are MNHEY and SMNVEV (reference sequence). The ends lost 4 bases at V and 5 bases at J; junction bases unmatched: 3. The CDR3 is made up of 13 amino acids. The CDR3 spells CASSWTGANEQYF. The CDR3 region has the DNA TGTGCCAGCAGTTGGACAGGGGCCAACGAGCAGTACTTC.

In the case of this clone: Other DNA sequences within the sample encode an identical CDR3. The chain combines TRBV19 with TRBJ1-1; unclear D gene. V gave up 3 bases and J gave up 1 base, with 3 bases separating them. From germline, CDR1 is LNHDA and CDR2 SQIVND (reference sequence). The CDR3 is 12 residues long. DNA of the CDR3: TGTGCCAGTAGTATGAGGAACACTGAAGCTTTCTTT. Translating gives CASSMRNTEAFF.

The gene calls are TRBV28 and TRBJ2-7, with D possibly TRBD1 on 6 matching bases. From germline, CDR1 is MDHEN and CDR2 SYDVKM. The ends were cut back, 6 bases at V and 3 bases at J, with 18 bases in the middle. The length of the CDR3 is 15 residues. CDR3 sequence: CASRPIQGENYEQYF. The CDR3 region has the DNA TGTGCCAGCAGGCCAATACAGGGTGAAAACTACGAGCAGTACTTC.

V usage is TRBV6-4 and J usage is TRBJ2-1; 7 bases line up with TRBD2. Germline values: CDR1 MRHNA, CDR2 SNTAGT. The CDR3 is 14 amino acids. Trimming removed 3 bases from V and 5 bases from J; junction bases left unmatched: 4. The chain's CDR3 is CASSEELADNEQFF. CDR3 DNA sequence: TGTGCCAGCAGTGAGGAGCTAGCGGACAATGAGCAGTTCTTC.

The chain carries TRBV19 and TRBJ1-2, with a possible D match to TRBD1 (5 bases). Trimming took 7 bases from V and 3 from J, leaving 18 bases between them. Germline-derived CDR1 and CDR2 are LNHDA and SQIVND (reference sequence). The CDR3 is 15 residues long. CDR3 loop: CASTLLTGGDYGYTF. DNA of the CDR3: TGTGCCAGTACCCTACTCACCGGGGGGGACTATGGCTACACCTTC. Filled out from reference TRBV19 and TRBJ1-2, the complete variable domain reads DGGITQSPKYLFRKEGQNVTLSCEQNLNHDAMYWYRQDPGQGLRLIYYSQIVNDFQKGDIAEGYSVSREKKESFPLTVTSAQKNPTAFYLCASTLLTGGDYGYTFGSGTRLTVV.

V gene TRBV2 combines with J gene TRBJ2-1; D ambiguous. The CDR3 consists of 18 residues. Germline V lookup: CDR1 SNHLY, CDR2 FYNNEI. The ends were cut back, 5 bases at V and 7 bases at J, with 27 bases in the middle. The CDR3 region has the DNA TGTGCCAGCAGTTCTAGTCCTCCGGGTGTAGTTTTTTTTAATGAGCAGTTCTTC. Translating gives CASSSSPPGVVFFNEQFF.

As regards this clone: Other DNA sequences in this specimen translate into the identical CDR3. This chain uses TRBV27 with TRBJ2-2; 10 bases are shared with TRBD2. Germline CDR1 is MNHEY and CDR2 is SMNVEV (reference sequence). The CDR3 contains 17 residues. Losses at the gene ends were 0 bases for V and 0 bases for J; bases not matched to a gene: 1. The CDR3 loop is CASSLSLAGANTGELFF. In nucleotides, the CDR3 is TGTGCCAGCAGTTTATCTCTAGCGGGAGCGAACACCGGGGAGCTGTTTTTT.

The chain uses TRBV6-4 and TRBJ2-2; D possibly corresponds to TRBD2 (6 bases). Trimming left V 6 bases short and J 3 bases short, with 8 bases between. CDR1 MRHNA and CDR2 SNTAGT come from the germline V gene. The CDR3 contains 13 residues. CDR3 nucleotide sequence: TGTGCCAGCAGGGCGGGGTACACCGGGGAGCTGTTTTTT. Encoded protein: CASRAGYTGELFF.

The V gene is TRBV11-2, the J gene TRBJ2-1; D is unclear. In germline, CDR1 is SGHAT, CDR2 FQNNGV. V lost 5 bases, J lost 3 bases, and 11 bases lay in between. This CDR3 has 14 amino acids. DNA of the CDR3: TGTGCCAGCAGCACCCTTGGAGTCTACAATGAGCAGTTCTTC. This translates into CASSTLGVYNEQFF. The full variable domain, completed using reference TRBV11-2 and TRBJ2-1, is EAGVAQSPRYKIIEKRQSVAFWCNPISGHATLYWYQQILGQGPKLLIQFQNNGVVDDSQLPKDRFSAERLKGVDSTLKIQPAKLEDSAVYLCASSTLGVYNEQFFGPGTRLTVL.

This chain connects TRBV27 to TRBJ2-7, with D perhaps matching TRBD1 (5 bases). The CDR3 totals 14 residues. Deletions cut 6 bases from V and 3 bases from J, with 15 bases between. Looked up from germline, CDR1 is MNHEY and CDR2 is SMNVEV (reference sequence). CDR3: CASSLRVIGYEQYF. CDR3 DNA sequence: TGTGCCAGCAGCCTCAGGGTAATCGGCTACGAGCAGTACTTC.

The chain joins TRBV21-1 to TRBJ2-5; whether TRBD1, the table's D call, matches the DNA was not checked. TRBV21-1 is deemed a pseudogene. The CDR3 has 14 amino acids. The CDR3 protein is CASSKVRTGETQYF. DNA for the CDR3: TGTGCCAGCAGCAAAGTAAGGACAGGGGAGACCCAGTACTTC.

The J gene is TRBJ2-7, the V gene TRBV27; 9 bases map to TRBD1. Germline lookup yields CDR1 MNHEY and CDR2 SMNVEV (reference sequence). CDR3 length: 13 amino acids. V was pared by 6 bases and J by 5 bases, with 5 bases of the junction left unmatched. CDR3 bases: TGTGCCAGCAGGCGGACAGGGGAGAACGAGCAGTACTTC. Residues: CASRRTGENEQYF.

The chain carries TRBV7-9 and TRBJ2-1; TRBD2 matches 11 bases. The CDR3 loop spans 15 amino acids. Germline V gene sequence: CDR1 SEHNR, CDR2 FQNEAQ (reference sequence). The trim removed 3 bases at V and 7 bases at J, leaving 5 bases unmatched. The CDR3 nucleotides read TGTGCCAGCAGCTTTAGCGGGAGGGCCGTTAATGAGCAGTTCTTC. The encoded protein is CASSFSGRAVNEQFF. The variable domain in full, completed from reference TRBV7-9 and TRBJ2-1, reads DTGVSQNPRHKITKRGQNVTFRCDPISEHNRLYWYRQTLGQGPEFLTYFQNEAQLEKSRLLSDRFSAERPKGSFSTLEIQRTEQGDSAMYLCASSFSGRAVNEQFFGPGTRLTVL.

The chain couples TRBV28 to TRBJ1-2, with 7 bases lining up with TRBD1. In germline, CDR1 is MDHEN, CDR2 SYDVKM. The CDR3 covers 14 residues. J was trimmed by 5 bases and V by 6 bases; bases with no gene match: 9. In nucleotides, the CDR3 is TGTGCCAGCAGCTTGACAGGGAATATGTATGGCTACACCTTC. Encoded protein: CASSLTGNMYGYTF.

The chain couples TRBV19 to TRBJ2-2; TRBD2 matches 11 bases. CDR3 size: 17 residues. The germline gives CDR1 LNHDA, CDR2 SQIVND (reference sequence). After removal of 7 bases from V and 7 bases from J, the junction contained 14 bases not matched to a gene. Here the CDR3 reads CASNGWDSGRGVGELFF. CDR3 nucleotides: TGTGCCAGTAATGGCTGGGATAGCGGGAGGGGAGTCGGGGAGCTGTTTTTT. The complete variable domain, with remaining parts taken from reference TRBV19 and TRBJ2-2, reads DGGITQSPKYLFRKEGQNVTLSCEQNLNHDAMYWYRQDPGQGLRLIYYSQIVNDFQKGDIAEGYSVSREKKESFPLTVTSAQKNPTAFYLCASNGWDSGRGVGELFFGEGSRLTVL.

The rearrangement uses TRBV12-5 and TRBJ2-3; 10 nucleotides agree with TRBD2. CDR1 and CDR2 (germline): LGHNT, FRNRAP. The CDR3 runs to 15 residues. The V gene end was trimmed by 4 bases and the J gene end by 6 bases; junction bases not matched to a gene: 7. This CDR3 is CASGSSAGGPDTQYF. The CDR3 DNA follows: TGTGCTAGTGGTTCCTCAGCGGGAGGGCCGGATACGCAGTATTTT.

V gene TRBV28 combines with J gene TRBJ1-4; D unclear. The ends were cut back, 5 bases at V and 0 bases at J, with 13 bases in the middle. The length of the CDR3 is 16 residues. Looked up from germline, CDR1 is MDHEN and CDR2 is SYDVKM. The CDR3, as DNA: TGTGCCAGCAGTCCCGTCGACGGTGCAACTAATGAAAAACTGTTTTTT. It translates to CASSPVDGATNEKLFF. Full variable domain (outside the CDR3, taken from reference TRBV28 and TRBJ1-4): DVKVTQSSRYLVKRTGEKVFLECVQDMDHENMFWYRQDPGLGLRLIYFSYDVKMKEKGDIPEGYSVSREKKERFSLILESASTNQTSMYLCASSPVDGATNEKLFFGSGTQLSVL.

This chain joins TRBV7-9 and TRBJ2-7; 11 nucleotides line up with TRBD2. V dropped 5 bases and J dropped 0; count of bases not matched to a gene: 3. The CDR3 is 15 residues long. The V gene's germline CDR1 is SEHNR and CDR2 FQNEAQ (reference sequence). CDR3 residues: CASSPSGRRSYEQYF. The DNA for the CDR3 is TGTGCCAGCAGCCCTAGCGGGAGGCGCTCCTACGAGCAGTACTTC.

V and J are TRBV5-6 and TRBJ2-7; unclear D gene. Germline V gene data show CDR1 as SGHDT and CDR2 as YYEEEE. CDR3 length: 14 amino acids. V lost 0 bases to trimming and J lost 2 bases, with 9 bases between them. CDR3 DNA sequence: TGTGCCAGCAGCTTGGACGTGTCTACCTACGAGCAGTACTTC. Encoded protein: CASSLDVSTYEQYF.

The chain combines TRBV1 with TRBJ1-1; the D call in the table, TRBD1, was not verified against the DNA. TRBV1 is reported as a pseudogene. The CDR3 loop spans 16 amino acids. The CDR3 loop reads CTSAPRQAHFNTEAFF. The CDR3 DNA sequence: TGCACCAGCGCCCCTAGACAGGCTCACTTTAACACTGAAGCTTTCTTT.